The subject of this entry is one T cell receptor (beta chain). Its antigen is unknown. Germline V CDR1 and CDR2: MNHEY, SMNVEV (reference sequence). Trimming cost V 3 bases and J 3 bases; bases outside gene matches: 10. This CDR3 has 17 residues. The record originates from a study of shared clonotypes between healthy human individuals. Points from the study as a whole: Non-shared clonotypes displayed generation probabilities falling below those of clonotypes present in all four donors.

Here immunoSEQ multiplex PCR was the method, and the copy in TCRdb shows in-frame clones only, minus some. There are 730,000 or so clones in the sample; about three quarters occur only once, and around 1.8% lies in the top ten. The chain couples TRBV27 to TRBJ2-3, with 9 bases fitting TRBD2. The TCR was taken from a woman aged 25-40 years in good health. The sample taken for sequencing was memory CD4+ T cells sorted from blood. Subset given: CD45RA-negative fraction. CDR3 sequence: CASSLRLAGIKTDTQYF. Written as DNA, the CDR3 is TGTGCCAGCAGTTTGAGGCTAGCGGGGATAAAGACAGATACGCAGTATTTT.